This TCR beta chain stems from a study of response to subunit inactivated influenza vaccine. TCRdb re-analysed the RT-PCR reads in MiXCR, keeping a single row per CDR3 protein. The data hold 650,000 to 850,000 distinct CDR3 sequences, with approximately 15% observed a single time. This CDR3 spans 16 amino acids. Trimming cost V 3 bases and J 0 bases, with 12 bases left between them. Study results and limitations: Each seasonal influenza vaccination recruits few new T cells, the authors suggested.

With regard to this clonotype: What it binds is unknown.

Sequences were derived from PBMCs from blood, sampled 14 days before vaccination. The receptor's source is a man aged 45-65 years who received an inactivated influenza vaccine. The J gene is TRBJ2-1, the V gene TRBV12-3 or TRBV12-4, with D perhaps TRBD2 (6 bases). The CDR3 coding sequence is TGTGCCAGCAGTTTTGGTCTAGCGAGCTCCTACAATGAGCAGTTCTTC. It specifies CASSFGLASSYNEQFF.